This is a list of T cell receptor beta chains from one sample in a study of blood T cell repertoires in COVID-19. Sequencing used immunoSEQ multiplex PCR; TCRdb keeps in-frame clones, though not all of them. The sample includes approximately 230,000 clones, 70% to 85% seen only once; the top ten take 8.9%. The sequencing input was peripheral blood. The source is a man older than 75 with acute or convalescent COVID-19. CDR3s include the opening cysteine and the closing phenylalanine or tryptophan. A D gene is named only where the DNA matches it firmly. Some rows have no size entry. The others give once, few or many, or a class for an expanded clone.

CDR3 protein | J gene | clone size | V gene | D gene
CASSSATGASNTYEQYF | TRBJ2-7 | . | TRBV5-1 | TRBD1
CASSPVQGAPNEKLFF | TRBJ1-4 | . | TRBV18 | TRBD1
CASSRTGPVRSPLHF | TRBJ1-6 | . | TRBV18 | TRBD1
CASSFRVTEAFF | TRBJ1-1 | . | TRBV11-2 | .
CASSQDPGGSSYEQYF | TRBJ2-7 | . | TRBV3-1/TRBV3-2 | TRBD1
CASGLVHGTWKNTEAFF | TRBJ1-1 | . | TRBV12-5 | .
CASSSFEGEMPLHF | TRBJ1-6 | . | TRBV7-9 | .
CASSPAGTGGETQYF | TRBJ2-5 | . | TRBV18 | TRBD1
CASSPPQGSNYGYTF | TRBJ1-2 | few | TRBV18 | .
CASTPPDREYTEAFF | TRBJ1-1 | . | TRBV28 | TRBD1
CASSQERGLAGRETQYF | TRBJ2-5 | . | TRBV3-1/TRBV3-2 | TRBD2
CASSSVWAQPQHF | TRBJ1-5 | . | TRBV6-5 | .
CAAAPTVNTGELFF | TRBJ2-2 | . | TRBV30 | .
CASSSQGTGANVLTF | TRBJ2-6 | . | TRBV28 | TRBD1
CASTTGGSNYGYTF | TRBJ1-2 | . | TRBV28 | TRBD1
CASSSQDTGNQPQHF | TRBJ1-5 | . | TRBV18 | .
CASSYSGGRDGYTF | TRBJ1-2 | . | TRBV6-5 | .